This TCR beta chain was captured by sequencing in a study of OX40 agonist ivuxolimab in advanced cancers. Overall study findings and caveats: Clonal expansion was seen in CD4+ and CD8+ blood T cells by week 6 at 0.1 to 3.0 mg/kg. Low normalized T-cell clonal expansion was also seen in some nonresponders. Among the least clonally expanded were partial responders at 0.1-3.0 mg/kg.

Using immunoSEQ multiplex PCR, the repertoire was profiled, and TCRdb retains in-frame clones only, with some absent. Among some 130,000 clones listed, 80% to 90% were seen once. As to this clone: Its antigen remains unidentified.

The CDR3 has 14 amino acids. Trimming cost V 6 bases and J 6 bases; bases outside gene matches: 6. Germline CDR1 MNHEY, CDR2 SVGAGI. Any history of autoimmune disease or systemic immunosuppression disqualified patients. This receptor was obtained from an adult with an advanced solid tumor such as melanoma, head and neck, liver or kidney cancer. The sample was CD4+ or CD8+ T cells sorted from blood, taken in a trial of the OX40 agonist ivuxolimab. The genes are TRBV6-5 and TRBJ1-5; 9 positions match TRBD1. The CDR3 sequence is CASRGQGGAQPQHF. The CDR3, as DNA: TGTGCCAGCAGGGGACAGGGTGGGGCTCAGCCCCAGCATTTT.